Listed here are 5 T cell receptor beta chains from one sample, sequenced in a study of blood T cell repertoires in COVID-19. Clones were sequenced by immunoSEQ multiplex PCR, and TCRdb holds only the in-frame ones, with some missing. The table shows some 74,000 clones, with approximately 89% occurring only once. The sequenced sample was peripheral blood. These receptors were obtained from a woman older than 75 with acute or convalescent COVID-19.

The J gene is TRBJ2-1, the V gene TRBV21-1; TRBD2 was called by the table and not checked on the DNA. TRBV21-1 is a pseudogene segment. There are 16 residues in the CDR3. The CDR3 DNA reads TGTGCCAGCAGCAAGGGGAGGGCAGACTCCTACAATGAGCAGTTCTTC. Translating it yields CASSKGRADSYNEQFF.

This sequence joins TRBV2 and TRBJ1-2, with 7 bases matching TRBD1. The trim removed 8 bases at V and 7 bases at J, leaving 4 bases unmatched. Germline lookup yields CDR1 SNHLY and CDR2 FYNNEI. The CDR3 spans 11 residues. The chain's CDR3 is CASARGPGYTF. The CDR3 bases are TGTGCCAGCGCGAGGGGGCCTGGCTACACCTTC. The full variable domain, in which reference TRBV2 and TRBJ1-2 provide the parts outside the CDR3, is EPEVTQTPSHQVTQMGQEVILRCVPISNHLYFYWYRQILGQKVEFLVSFYNNEISEKSEIFDDQFSVERPDGSNFTLKIRSTKLEDSAMYFCASARGPGYTFGSGTRLTVV.

CDR3 bases: TGCGCCAGCAGCCGTGAGGTCGACAGGGGTGGCTACACCTTC. Translating it yields CASSREVDRGGYTF. This chain links TRBV4-1 with TRBJ1-2; TRBD1 aligns across 8 bases. V was pared by 4 bases and J by 7 bases, with 8 bases of the junction left unmatched. The CDR3 runs to 14 residues. Germline CDR1 is MGHRA and CDR2 is YSYEKL.

CDR3 bases: TGTGCCAGCAGCGGCATGAGACTAGCGGGGAGATACAATGAGCAGTTCTTC. It is translated as CASSGMRLAGRYNEQFF. V gene TRBV9 combines with J gene TRBJ2-1; the match to TRBD2 covers 11 bases. Germline CDR1 SGDLS, CDR2 YYNGEE. V shed 3 bases and J 4 bases; nucleotides not matched to a gene: 9. This CDR3 region has 17 residues.

The chain has TRBV5-3 and TRBJ1-5; possibly TRBD1 for D (6 bases). TRBV5-3 is an open reading frame whose function is uncertain. The CDR3 totals 14 residues. V lost 6 bases, J lost 1 base, and 11 bases lay in between. DNA of the CDR3: TGTGCCAGAACTGGGGGCCGAAGCAATCAGCCCCAGCATTTT. Translation: CARTGGRSNQPQHF.